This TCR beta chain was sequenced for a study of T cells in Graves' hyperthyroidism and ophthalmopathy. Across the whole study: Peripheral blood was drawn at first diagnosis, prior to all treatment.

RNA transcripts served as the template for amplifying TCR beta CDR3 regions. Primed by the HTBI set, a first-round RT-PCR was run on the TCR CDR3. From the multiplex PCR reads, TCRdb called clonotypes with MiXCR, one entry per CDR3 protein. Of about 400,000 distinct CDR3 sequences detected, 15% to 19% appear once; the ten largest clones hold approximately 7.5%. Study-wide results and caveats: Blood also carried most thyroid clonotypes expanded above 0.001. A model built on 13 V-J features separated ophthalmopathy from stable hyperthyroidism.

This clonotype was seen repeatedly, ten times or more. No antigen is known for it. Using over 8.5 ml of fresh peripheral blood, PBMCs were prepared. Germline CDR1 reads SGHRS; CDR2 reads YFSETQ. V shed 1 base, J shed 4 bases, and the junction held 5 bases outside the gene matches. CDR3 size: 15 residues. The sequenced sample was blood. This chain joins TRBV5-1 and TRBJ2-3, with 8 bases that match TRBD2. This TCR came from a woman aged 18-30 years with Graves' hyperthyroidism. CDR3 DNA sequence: TGCGCCAGCAGCTTGAACGGGGGGGTAGCAGATACGCAGTATTTT. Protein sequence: CASSLNGGVADTQYF. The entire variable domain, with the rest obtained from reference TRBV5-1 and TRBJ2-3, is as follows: KAGVTQTPRYLIKTRGQQVTLSCSPISGHRSVSWYQQTPGQGLQFLFEYFSETQRNKGNFPGRFSGRQFSNSRSEMNVSTLELGDSALYLCASSLNGGVADTQYFGPGTRLTVL.